Sequencing of this TCR beta chain was carried out in a study of T cell responses to AZD1222 COVID-19 vaccine. Study findings and constraints: At baseline, just a handful of AZD1222 recipients tested seropositive. Nearly half of spike-specific TCRs reportedly target unmutated variant regions. Possibly, clonal diversity was underestimated; donors were largely white British and included more females. Sampling captured repertoires only after the peak T cell response.

Repertoires were generated with immunoSEQ multiplex PCR, while TCRdb's copy carries only in-frame clones and drops some. Of more than 100,000 clones detected, 80% to 95% appear once; the ten largest clones hold more than 4.5%. Comment on this clone: What it recognizes is unknown.

Germline CDR1 reads MNHEY; CDR2 reads SVGAGI. The CDR3 has 14 residues. V lost 6 bases to trimming and J lost 0 bases, with 8 bases between them. The sequence was obtained from an adult in good health. This chain joins TRBV6-5 and TRBJ1-4; TRBD1 might be the D (5 bases). The material was peripheral blood, obtained on day 0 of AZD1222 vaccination. The DNA for the CDR3 is TGTGCCAGCAGCAGGGCCGCAACTAATGAAAAACTGTTTTTT. Translation gives CASSRAATNEKLFF.